Listed here are 23 T cell receptor beta chains from one sample, sequenced in a study of T cell repertoires in cytomegalovirus infection. No antigen has been assigned to these receptors. TCRdb used MiXCR to reprocess the reads, holding one entry per CDR3 protein. This table holds nearly 700,000 distinct CDR3 sequences, approximately 33% found once. The source material was cultured PBMCs, sampled from culture after CMV antigen stimulation. These receptors came from a human donor in good health (CMV status not recorded). Some clones in this sample may be carry-over from other donors' samples.

This clonotype has only a few counts. The chain has TRBV6-5 and TRBJ1-3; unclear D gene. Deletions cut 2 bases from V and 6 bases from J, with 2 bases between. Germline V gene sequence: CDR1 MNHEY, CDR2 SVGAGI. The CDR3 spans 11 residues. CDR3 in DNA: TGTGCCAGCAGTTACCTAAACACCATATATTTT. Its translation is CASSYLNTIYF.

This clonotype came up a few times. CDR3 sequence: CASSGLSGGANEQFF. The CDR3 DNA sequence: TGTGCCAGCAGTGGGCTTAGCGGGGGGGCCAATGAGCAGTTCTTC. This chain joins TRBV7-9 and TRBJ2-1; 11 positions agree with TRBD2. After removal of 6 bases from V and 6 bases from J, the junction contained 7 bases not matched to a gene. CDR3 length equals 15 residues. Germline V gene lookup returns CDR1 SEHNR and CDR2 FQNEAQ (reference sequence).

The gene calls are TRBV4-1 and TRBJ1-3; D not certain. With 1 base removed from V and 0 bases from J, the gap between germline ends came to 13 bases. This CDR3 contains 17 residues. From germline, CDR1 is MGHRA and CDR2 YSYEKL. The CDR3 loop reads CASSQAWTGNSGNTIYF. The CDR3 DNA is TGCGCCAGCAGCCAAGCGTGGACGGGTAACTCTGGAAACACCATATATTTT.

The chain employs TRBV7-6 and TRBJ2-3; possibly TRBD1 for D (6 bases). Trimming left V 1 base short and J 4 bases short, with 12 bases between. This CDR3 spans 15 amino acids. Per the germline V gene, CDR1 is SGHVS and CDR2 is FNYEAQ. This CDR3 reads CASSLGDNPSDTQYF. Written as DNA, the CDR3 is TGTGCCAGCAGCTTAGGGGACAACCCCTCAGATACGCAGTATTTT.

The chain links TRBV6-6 to TRBJ2-5; the match to TRBD2 covers 7 bases. CDR1 is MNHNY and CDR2 is SVGAGI in the germline V gene (reference sequence). CDR3 length: 16 residues. After removal of 5 bases from V and 4 bases from J, the junction contained 13 bases not matched to a gene. This CDR3 is CASSPEPGRRVETQYF. In nucleotides, the CDR3 is TGTGCCAGCAGTCCCGAGCCCGGGAGGAGGGTAGAGACCCAGTACTTC.

This clonotype was counted ten times or more. The chain has TRBV7-2 and TRBJ1-2; possibly TRBD1 for D (5 bases). Germline V gene sequence: CDR1 SGHTA, CDR2 FQGNSA. V lost 5 bases, J lost 9 bases, and 13 bases lay in between. The CDR3 spans 12 residues. The CDR3 sequence is CASSPRTSRYTF. In nucleotides, the CDR3 is TGTGCCAGCAGCCCGAGGACAAGCCGCTACACCTTC.

The chain employs TRBV12-3 or TRBV12-4 and TRBJ2-2; unclear D gene. The CDR3 runs 13 residues. Between the trimmed V and J ends, which lost 4 bases and 3 bases, there was a span of 6 bases. As DNA, the CDR3 is TGTGCCAGCAGTTCCCATGACACCGGGGAGCTGTTTTTT. It encodes CASSSHDTGELFF.

This chain uses TRBV2 with TRBJ2-3; TRBD2 matches at 10 bases. Per germline, CDR1 SNHLY and CDR2 FYNNEI. V dropped 8 bases and J dropped 5; count of bases not matched to a gene: 7. This CDR3 spans 14 amino acids. The CDR3 DNA sequence: TGTGCCAGCGCAACTAGCGGGATGTTAGATACGCAGTATTTT. As protein: CASATSGMLDTQYF.

This chain connects TRBV29-1 to TRBJ2-1; no firm D call. Trimming cost V 8 bases and J 8 bases, with 4 bases left between them. Germline-derived CDR1 and CDR2 are SQVTM and ANQGSEA. The CDR3 is 8 residues long. DNA of the CDR3: TGCAGCTCGGATGAGCAGTTCTTC. Protein: CSSDEQFF.

This clonotype was seen only once. The V gene is TRBV6-6, the J gene TRBJ2-7; 12 bases match TRBD1. In germline, CDR1 is MNHNY, CDR2 SVGAGI (reference sequence). The V gene end was trimmed by 2 bases and the J gene end by 5 bases; junction bases not matched to a gene: 10. The CDR3 is 17 residues long. Here the CDR3 reads CASSYEAGTGGSHEQYF. The CDR3 DNA is TGTGCCAGCAGTTACGAGGCAGGGACAGGGGGCTCTCACGAGCAGTACTTC.

There are a few counts of this clonotype. CDR3 loop: CASSLNRGDAGNTIYF. The CDR3 bases are TGTGCCAGCAGCTTAAACAGGGGGGATGCTGGAAACACCATATATTTT. The V and J genes are TRBV7-6 and TRBJ1-3, with 8 nucleotides matching TRBD1. Germline V lookup: CDR1 SGHVS, CDR2 FNYEAQ. Trimming cost V 2 bases and J 2 bases; bases outside gene matches: 5. The CDR3 length is 16 residues.

CDR3 in DNA: TGTGCCAGTAGTACTTCCGGGACAGCACCATACTACGAGCAGTACTTC. Residues: CASSTSGTAPYYEQYF. V and J are TRBV19 and TRBJ2-7, with 7 bases matching TRBD1. CDR1 is LNHDA and CDR2 is SQIVND in the germline V gene (reference sequence). With V trimmed by 4 bases and J by 3 bases, 12 bases remained unmatched. The CDR3 consists of 16 residues. The full variable domain, its missing parts supplied by reference TRBV19 and TRBJ2-7, is DGGITQSPKYLFRKEGQNVTLSCEQNLNHDAMYWYRQDPGQGLRLIYYSQIVNDFQKGDIAEGYSVSREKKESFPLTVTSAQKNPTAFYLCASSTSGTAPYYEQYFGPGTRLTVT.

The chain employs TRBV6-6 and TRBJ2-5, with 10 bases lining up with TRBD2. The V and J ends lost 0 bases and 5 bases, in that order; junction bases with no gene match: 3. Germline CDR1 MNHNY, CDR2 SVGAGI (reference sequence). The CDR3 contains 15 residues. This CDR3 is CASSYSAGGTETQYF. The CDR3 bases are TGTGCCAGCAGTTACTCAGCGGGAGGGACGGAGACCCAGTACTTC.

The V call is TRBV12-3 or TRBV12-4, the J call TRBJ2-3; D call uncertain. The CDR3 runs to 14 residues. V dropped 4 bases and J dropped 1 base, with 9 bases sitting between them. CDR3 sequence (DNA): TGTGCCAGCAGTTCCAGCACCCGCACAGATACGCAGTATTTT. The encoded protein is CASSSSTRTDTQYF.

This clonotype turned up a few times. The V call is TRBV5-1, the J call TRBJ2-1, with D unresolved. The CDR3 sequence is 14 residues long. V was clipped by 2 bases and J by 3 bases, with 9 bases between them. Germline assignment: CDR1 SGHRS and CDR2 YFSETQ. The CDR3 sequence is CASSFDPDYNEQFF. In DNA form, the CDR3 reads TGCGCCAGCAGCTTTGATCCAGACTACAATGAGCAGTTCTTC.

The chain is built from TRBV11-2 and TRBJ2-4; perhaps TRBD2 as D (5 bases). V was clipped by 5 bases and J by 5 bases, with 13 bases between them. Germline V gene lookup returns CDR1 SGHAT and CDR2 FQNNGV. The CDR3 extends over 14 amino acids. CDR3 DNA: TGTGCCAGCAGCCCCTCGGGGTTAGAAAACATTCAGTACTTC. This gives the protein CASSPSGLENIQYF.

CDR3 coding DNA: TGTGCCAGCAGCCCCACCGAAACGATCAGCCCTGACCCAGATACGCAGTATTTT. Translating it yields CASSPTETISPDPDTQYF. J is TRBJ2-3 and V is TRBV6-2 or TRBV6-3; D remains unclear. CDR1 and CDR2 (germline): MNHEY, SVGEGT. Between the trimmed V and J ends, which lost 6 bases and 4 bases, there was a span of 26 bases. The CDR3 is 18 residues long.

The chain couples TRBV6-2 or TRBV6-3 to TRBJ2-1; tentatively, D is TRBD2 (5 bases). Trimming took off 7 bases at V and 8 bases at J, with 12 bases between the two ends. The germline CDR1 and CDR2 sequences are MNHEY and SVGEGT. This CDR3 has 12 residues. CDR3 in amino acids: CASMHRGYEQFF. The CDR3 nucleotides read TGTGCCAGCATGCACCGGGGTTATGAGCAGTTCTTC.

The rearrangement links TRBV5-1 to TRBJ2-3, with a possible D match to TRBD1 (5 bases). The CDR3 covers 16 residues. Looked up from germline, CDR1 is SGHRS and CDR2 is YFSETQ. Trimming left V 0 bases short and J 1 base short, with 12 bases between. The CDR3 DNA follows: TGCGCCAGCAGCTTGGTAGGGGCAGTTGGCACAGATACGCAGTATTTT. It codes for CASSLVGAVGTDTQYF.

Only a few counts were recorded for this clonotype. This rearrangement joins TRBV4-1 to TRBJ2-4; the match to TRBD1 covers 7 bases. The germline V gene encodes CDR1 MGHRA and CDR2 YSYEKL. The CDR3 has 17 amino acids. V was clipped by 2 bases and J by 3 bases; unmatched bases: 10. The CDR3: CASSQPRQGVIKNIQYF. Here the CDR3 DNA reads TGCGCCAGCAGCCAACCGAGGCAGGGGGTAATCAAAAACATTCAGTACTTC.

Only a few counts were recorded for this clonotype. The chain combines TRBV4-2 with TRBJ1-1; 7 positions match TRBD1. CDR1 LGHNA and CDR2 YNFKEQ come from the germline V gene. Trimming at V came to 4 bases and at J to 7 bases, leaving 3 bases not matched to a gene. CDR3 size: 12 residues. The DNA for the CDR3 is TGTGCCAGCAGCCGCCCAGGGGGTGAAGCTTTCTTT. Translating it yields CASSRPGGEAFF.

J is TRBJ1-1 and V is TRBV28, with a possible D match to TRBD1 (5 bases). Trimming left V 0 bases short and J 6 bases short, with 11 bases between. The CDR3 totals 14 residues. Germline CDR1 is MDHEN and CDR2 is SYDVKM. Here the CDR3 reads CASSLWAGRSEAFF. CDR3 DNA: TGTGCCAGCAGTTTATGGGCAGGGCGCTCTGAAGCTTTCTTT.

This chain links TRBV7-2 with TRBJ1-2; D perhaps matches TRBD1 (5 bases). Trimming took off 5 bases at V and 5 bases at J, with 12 bases between the two ends. Germline V CDR1 and CDR2: SGHTA, FQGNSA. The CDR3 spans 13 residues. The CDR3 bases are TGTGCCAGCAGCCAGACAGTAAGATATGGCTACACCTTC. Encoded protein: CASSQTVRYGYTF.